These 9 T cell receptor beta chains originate from one sample sequenced in a study of CXCR3-negative and CXCR3-positive naive CD8 T cells. The libraries of TRB cDNA were prepared using 5' RACE with UMI labels. Using the 5' RACE reads, TCRdb records one entry per CDR3 protein without DNA. The sample has about 41,000 distinct CDR3 sequences; the top ten hold around 1.9%. Sequencing input: naive CXCR3- CD8+ T cells from blood. Sample subset: CD45RO-CCR7+CD27+CD95- naive CD8+ T cells lacking CXCR3 (TNR3-). The source of these receptors is a human donor in good health. Some clones in this sample may be carry-over from other donors' samples.

The genes are TRBV20-1 and TRBJ1-2; TCRdb calls TRBD1, which cannot be checked without DNA. The germline gives CDR1 DFQATT, CDR2 SNEGSKA (reference sequence). The CDR3 has 19 amino acids. The CDR3 sequence: CSARRGFRVSGPENYGYTF.

The chain carries TRBV7-9 and TRBJ2-4; TCRdb outputs TRBD1, but without DNA this stays unchecked. Germline V lookup: CDR1 SEHNR, CDR2 FQNEAQ (reference sequence). The CDR3 has 15 residues. The CDR3 region is CASSLRTEAKNIQYF.

The J gene is TRBJ1-2, the V gene TRBV7-8; the D gene TCRdb calls, TRBD1, cannot be checked with no DNA. CDR1 and CDR2 from the germline V gene are SGHVS and FQNEAQ. The CDR3 totals 16 residues. Here the CDR3 reads CASSTGATGGFYGYTF.

This chain uses TRBV29-1 with TRBJ2-5; TCRdb reports TRBD2, a call that lacks DNA to check it against. Germline V lookup: CDR1 SQVTM, CDR2 ANQGSEA. CDR3 length: 17 amino acids. The CDR3 is CSVDGWASGGPQETQYF.

This chain connects TRBV29-1 to TRBJ2-3. CDR3 length equals 15 residues. Germline V gene data show CDR1 as SQVTM and CDR2 as ANQGSEA. The CDR3 sequence is CSVDRPFTSTDTQYF.

The rearrangement joins TRBV4-3 to TRBJ2-2; TCRdb gives TRBD1 as the D gene, but with no DNA this cannot be confirmed. The CDR3 length is 17 residues. The V gene's germline CDR1 is LGHNA and CDR2 YSLEER. CDR3 loop: CASSQEGAAGGPGELFF.

V gene TRBV7-2 combines with J gene TRBJ2-7; with no DNA, the TCRdb D assignment of TRBD1 cannot be verified. CDR3 length: 13 amino acids. Looked up from germline, CDR1 is SGHTA and CDR2 is FQGNSA. The CDR3 loop reads CASSPPLLSEQYF.

The genes are TRBV28 and TRBJ2-6; TCRdb names TRBD1, which stays unverified in the absence of DNA. CDR1 MDHEN and CDR2 SYDVKM come from the germline V gene. The CDR3 consists of 17 residues. CDR3 amino acids: CASSFLTGISGANVLTF.

This sequence joins TRBV20-1 and TRBJ2-1. This CDR3 is built from 16 residues. Germline assignment: CDR1 DFQATT and CDR2 SNEGSKA (reference sequence). Here the CDR3 reads CSARALFSSSHNEQFF.